Listed below are T cell receptor beta chains from one sample, sequenced in a study of T-cell reconstitution after alpha-beta-depleted transplantation in children. TCRdb reprocessed the PCR reads with MiXCR, giving one entry per CDR3 protein. The data contain more than 250,000 distinct CDR3 sequences, almost 10% of them seen just once; the ten biggest clones take up 10%. The sequencing here drew on PBMCs from the stem cell graft donor, taken from the stem cell graft. Every receptor here comes from a human donor who donated a stem cell graft to a child with SCID. The CDR3 runs from the conserved cysteine through the conserved F or W. D genes are given only for firm matches. A clone size is listed for some rows: how often the clone was seen (once, few, many), or a class if it is expanded.

J gene	clone size	D gene	V gene	CDR3 protein	CDR3 DNA
TRBJ2-3	-	-	TRBV21-1	CASPRTGCSTDTQYF	TGTGCCAGTCCTAGGACAGGGTGCTCCACAGATACGCAGTATTTT
TRBJ2-3	few	TRBD2	TRBV3-1	CASSPGLAGGPEADTQYF	TGTGCCAGCAGCCCGGGACTAGCGGGGGGGCCCGAGGCAGATACGCAGTATTTT
TRBJ1-2	-	-	TRBV3-1	CASSQRGDYGYTF	TGTGCCAGCAGCCAAAGGGGAGACTATGGCTACACCTTC
TRBJ2-7	few	-	TRBV11-2	CASSPEDEQYF	TGTGCCAGCAGCCCAGAAGACGAGCAGTACTTC
TRBJ2-3	few	-	TRBV2	CASSDPVEQVDTQYF	TGTGCCAGCAGTGACCCAGTTGAGCAGGTGGATACGCAGTATTTT
TRBJ1-2	few	TRBD1	TRBV5-1	CASSLAGTGLEGYTF	TGCGCCAGCAGCTTGGCTGGGACAGGGCTTGAAGGCTACACCTTC
TRBJ2-1	-	-	TRBV24-1	CATSDRGVGNEQFF	TGTGCCACCAGTGACAGGGGAGTAGGCAATGAGCAGTTCTTC
TRBJ1-1	-	TRBD1	TRBV18	CASSLGTGVRSTEAFF	TGTGCCAGCTCCCTTGGGACAGGGGTCCGTAGCACTGAAGCTTTCTTT
TRBJ2-1	-	-	TRBV6-1	CASSEQRPLYNEQFF	TGTGCCAGCAGTGAACAACGACCCCTTTACAATGAGCAGTTCTTC
TRBJ2-2	many	TRBD2	TRBV9	CASSVEASGYTGELFF	TGTGCCAGCAGCGTAGAGGCTAGCGGCTACACCGGGGAGCTGTTTTTT
TRBJ2-2	-	-	TRBV5-1	CASSFEGLAATGELFF	TGCGCCAGCAGCTTTGAAGGATTGGCAGCCACCGGGGAGCTGTTTTTT
TRBJ2-3	many	TRBD1	TRBV10-3	CAISGGQGRDTQYF	TGTGCCATCAGTGGGGGACAGGGAAGAGATACGCAGTATTTT
TRBJ2-1	-	-	TRBV6-2/TRBV6-3	CASSYSGGAGNEQFF	TGTGCCAGCAGTTACTCTGGGGGGGCCGGTAATGAGCAGTTCTTC
TRBJ2-2	few	TRBD2	TRBV12-3/TRBV12-4	CASSLSAGGTGELFF	TGTGCCAGCAGTTTATCAGCGGGAGGAACCGGGGAGCTGTTTTTT
TRBJ2-1	few	TRBD2	TRBV12-3/TRBV12-4	CASSPNPSLAGALNEQFF	TGTGCCAGCAGTCCCAACCCCTCGCTAGCGGGGGCCCTCAATGAGCAGTTCTTC
TRBJ1-2	-	-	TRBV5-1	CASSLVAGDGYTF	TGCGCCAGCAGCTTGGTGGCTGGGGACGGCTACACCTTC
TRBJ2-2	few	-	TRBV24-1	CATQLTERAGELFF	TGTGCCACCCAATTGACCGAGAGGGCCGGGGAGCTGTTTTTT
TRBJ1-5	-	-	TRBV5-5	CASSLVGGDSNQPQHF	TGTGCCAGCAGCTTGGTGGGGGGGGATTCCAATCAGCCCCAGCATTTT
TRBJ2-3	many	-	TRBV13	CASSKPLTDTQYF	TGTGCCAGCAGCAAGCCTCTCACAGATACGCAGTATTTT
TRBJ2-1	-	TRBD1	TRBV5-1	CASSSWTGGANEQFF	TGCGCCAGCAGCTCCTGGACAGGGGGGGCTAATGAGCAGTTCTTC
TRBJ2-7	many	TRBD1	TRBV10-3	CATRDRGPYEQYF	TGTGCCACCAGGGACAGGGGGCCCTACGAGCAGTACTTC
TRBJ1-6	-	-	TRBV5-1	CASSPAGSQSPLHF	TGCGCCAGCAGCCCAGCTGGGTCTCAGTCACCCCTCCACTTT
TRBJ2-3	few	TRBD1	TRBV6-1	CASREDRGLTDTQYF	TGTGCCAGCAGGGAGGACAGGGGGTTAACAGATACGCAGTATTTT
TRBJ2-2	many	-	TRBV2	CASSSGRGNTGELFF	TGTGCCAGCAGTTCTGGGCGGGGGAACACCGGGGAGCTGTTTTTT